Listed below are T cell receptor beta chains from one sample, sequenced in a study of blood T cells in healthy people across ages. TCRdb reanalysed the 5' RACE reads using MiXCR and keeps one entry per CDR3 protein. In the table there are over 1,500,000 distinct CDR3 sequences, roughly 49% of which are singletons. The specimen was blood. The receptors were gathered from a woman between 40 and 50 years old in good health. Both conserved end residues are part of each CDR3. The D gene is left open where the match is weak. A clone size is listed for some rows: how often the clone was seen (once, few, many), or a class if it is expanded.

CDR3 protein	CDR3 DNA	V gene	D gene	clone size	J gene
CASSWGLAGDSYNEQYF	TGTGCCAGCAGTTGGGGACTAGCGGGGGACTCCTACAATGAGCAGTACTTC	TRBV28	TRBD2	NA	TRBJ2-7
CASSEFDIVQETQYF	TGTGCCAGCAGTGAATTCGACATAGTCCAAGAGACCCAGTACTTC	TRBV6-1	NA	once	TRBJ2-5
CASSLGGLTVEKLFF	TGTGCCAGCAGCTTAGGGGGGCTGACCGTGGAAAAACTGTTTTTT	TRBV7-8	NA	NA	TRBJ1-4
CASSAQQGGNEQYF	TGTGCCAGCAGCGCCCAACAGGGAGGGAATGAGCAGTACTTC	TRBV11-3	NA	NA	TRBJ2-5
CASSGASTNEKLFF	TGTGCCAGCAGCGGAGCCTCAACTAATGAAAAACTGTTTTTT	TRBV6-5	NA	NA	TRBJ1-4
CASSLVGFEGTEAFF	TGTGCCAGCAGCTTAGTAGGATTCGAAGGCACTGAAGCTTTCTTT	TRBV7-9	NA	NA	TRBJ1-1
CASSQDRDRNQPQHF	TGCGCCAGCAGCCAAGACCGGGACAGAAATCAGCCCCAGCATTTT	TRBV4-1	TRBD1	NA	TRBJ1-5
CASGQDFSTDTQYF	TGCGCCAGCGGCCAAGATTTTAGCACAGATACGCAGTATTTT	TRBV4-3	NA	NA	TRBJ2-3
CSVGLTDLGYEQYF	TGCAGCGTTGGACTCACGGATCTCGGGTACGAGCAGTACTTC	TRBV29-1	NA	NA	TRBJ2-7
CSVDRGRGDTQYF	TGCAGCGTTGACCGGGGTAGAGGTGATACGCAGTATTTT	TRBV29-1	NA	few	TRBJ2-3
CRSAGGGYNEQFF	TGCAGATCAGCGGGGGGTGGCTACAATGAGCAGTTCTTC	TRBV20-1	TRBD2	NA	TRBJ2-1
CSARLAGGDTQYF	TGCAGTGCGCGACTAGCGGGGGGGGATACGCAGTATTTT	TRBV20-1	TRBD2	NA	TRBJ2-3
CASSQDRGSKQPQHF	TGTGCCAGCAGCCAGGACAGGGGTAGCAAGCAGCCCCAGCATTTT	TRBV7-2	TRBD1	NA	TRBJ1-5
CASRGDGGTNYGYTF	TGTGCCAGCAGGGGGGATGGGGGAACTAACTATGGCTACACCTTC	TRBV25-1	NA	NA	TRBJ1-2
CASSLSRMTDNYGYTF	TGTGCCAGCAGTTTATCGAGGATGACAGATAACTATGGCTACACCTTC	TRBV27	NA	NA	TRBJ1-2
CASTLHVTGELFF	TGTGCCAGCACTTTACACGTTACCGGGGAGCTGTTTTTT	TRBV25-1	NA	NA	TRBJ2-2
CASSLDPGGDDGYTF	TGTGCCAGCAGCTTGGATCCAGGGGGAGATGATGGCTACACCTTC	TRBV5-6	TRBD1	NA	TRBJ1-2
CASSRSGTDEAFF	TGTGCCAGCAGTCGATCAGGGACAGACGAAGCTTTCTTT	TRBV6-6	TRBD1	NA	TRBJ1-1
CASSYSNTGFTEAFF	TGTGCCAGCAGTTACTCAAATACAGGTTTCACTGAAGCTTTCTTT	TRBV6-2/TRBV6-3	NA	NA	TRBJ1-1
CASSRTSGRYNEQFF	TGCGCCAGCAGCCGAACTAGCGGGAGATACAATGAGCAGTTCTTC	TRBV4-3	TRBD2	NA	TRBJ2-1
CSAAEGTEAFF	TGCAGTGCTGCCGAGGGCACTGAAGCTTTCTTT	TRBV20-1	NA	NA	TRBJ1-1
CATGHEQFF	TGCGCCACCGGGCATGAGCAGTTCTTC	TRBV7-9	NA	NA	TRBJ2-1
CASSQDTGVQYGYTF	TGTGCCAGCAGCCAAGATACAGGGGTCCAGTATGGCTACACCTTC	TRBV3-1	TRBD1	once	TRBJ1-2
CASSYSRPGAGAKNIQYF	TGTGCCAGCAGTTACTCGAGACCAGGGGCAGGGGCCAAAAACATTCAGTACTTC	TRBV6-2/TRBV6-3	NA	NA	TRBJ2-4
CASRAGWNTEAFF	TGTGCCAGCAGAGCAGGGTGGAACACTGAAGCTTTCTTT	TRBV7-9	NA	NA	TRBJ1-1
CASTLVGGINEQFF	TGCGCCAGCACCTTGGTGGGGGGCATAAATGAGCAGTTCTTC	TRBV5-1	NA	few	TRBJ2-1